The T cell receptor beta chain under discussion was sequenced for a study of low-dose radiotherapy and immunotherapy resistance in tumors. Study overall: While receiving nivolumab 240 mg every two weeks, patients also received ipilimumab 1 mg/kg every six weeks, both intravenously. Daily intake of oral aspirin 300 mg by patients lasted four cycles and began on cycle 1 day 1.

This CDR3 contains 15 residues. The ends were cut back, 0 bases at V and 7 bases at J, with 13 bases in the middle. CDR1 is PRHDT and CDR2 is FYEKMQ in the germline V gene (reference sequence). Sample time point: before trial treatment. Donors were administered nivolumab, ipilimumab, aspirin and low-dose cyclophosphamide, together with low-dose radiotherapy. TRAV- and TRBV-specific primers, spanning alpha and beta chains, primed first-strand cDNA. A roughly 20-cycle PCR with a constant-region primer and V-primer adapter amplified TCRs. TCRdb recomputed calls from the reads with MiXCR, one row per CDR3 protein. The profile shows 35,000 to 50,000 distinct CDR3 sequences, 25% to 40% of them singletons.

This TCR derives from a male donor with gallbladder cancer. This specimen consisted of PBMCs, obtained before treatment. The chain joins TRBV13 to TRBJ1-5, with D maybe TRBD1 (5 bases). CDR3 loop: CASSLGRGEGQPQHF. CDR3 in DNA: TGTGCCAGCAGCTTAGGCCGGGGCGAGGGGCAGCCCCAGCATTTT.